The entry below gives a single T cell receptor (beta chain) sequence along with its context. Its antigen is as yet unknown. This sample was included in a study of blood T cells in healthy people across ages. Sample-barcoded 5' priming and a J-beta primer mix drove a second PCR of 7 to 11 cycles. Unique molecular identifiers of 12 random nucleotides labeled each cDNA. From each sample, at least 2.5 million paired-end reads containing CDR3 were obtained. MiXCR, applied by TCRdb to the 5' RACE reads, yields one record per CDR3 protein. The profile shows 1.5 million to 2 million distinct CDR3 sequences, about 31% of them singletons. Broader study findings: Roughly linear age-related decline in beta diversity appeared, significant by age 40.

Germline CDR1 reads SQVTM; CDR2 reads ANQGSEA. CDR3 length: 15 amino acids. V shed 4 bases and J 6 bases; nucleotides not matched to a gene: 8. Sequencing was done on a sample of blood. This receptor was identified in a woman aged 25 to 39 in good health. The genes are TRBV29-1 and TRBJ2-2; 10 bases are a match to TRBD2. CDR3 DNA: TGCAGCGTTGTGCTAGCGGGGGCCGTCGCCGGGGAGCTGTTTTTT. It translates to CSVVLAGAVAGELFF.